The TCR beta chain under discussion was sequenced for a study of T cells after yellow fever vaccination. Whole-study context: Low-cell-number fractions were prepared with SMART-Seq v4 Ultra Low Input.

Broader study findings: A limited proportion of clonotypes was detected within both the CD4 and CD8 compartments. Peaking faster, on day 5 versus 15, the secondary response was nonetheless weaker. Post-booster samples contained most primary-vaccination clones (around 95% CD4, about 87% CD8).

TCRdb analysed the 5' RACE reads with MiXCR anew, one entry per CDR3 protein. The sample holds about 220,000 distinct CDR3 sequences, roughly 3% seen once. In its sample, this clonotype was seen many times. What it recognizes is unknown. Losses at the gene ends were 10 bases for V and 3 bases for J; bases not matched to a gene: 15. The CDR3 has 17 amino acids. Here the sequenced sample was CD4+ T cells sorted from PBMCs, taken 10 days after the yellow fever booster vaccination. J is TRBJ2-3 and V is TRBV12-3 or TRBV12-4, with 11 bases fitting TRBD2. This receptor was obtained from a man aged 18 to 29 who received the YFV17D yellow fever vaccine. CDR3 in amino acids: CAIGSGGAGLRTDTQYF. The CDR3 coding sequence is TGTGCCATTGGTAGCGGGGGGGCCGGGTTAAGAACAGATACGCAGTATTTT.